This T cell receptor (beta chain) was identified in a study of cytomegalovirus exposure and HLA in healthy donors. Study-level findings and limits: A list of 150 to 200 TCR beta chains associated with cytomegalovirus was given. In a later analysis, first-cohort TCR clusters were found to tend to co-occur in the 120 validation repertoires.

This CDR3 has 13 amino acids. V gave up 6 bases and J gave up 3 bases; unmatched junction bases: 7. The germline V gene encodes CDR1 SQVTM and CDR2 ANQGSEA. This clone was seen only a few times. The antigen is not known. The roughly 120-subject validation cohort, separate from the 666-subject first cohort, included the donors. Repertoires were generated with immunoSEQ multiplex PCR, while TCRdb's copy carries only in-frame clones and drops some. This sample has about 95,000 clones, with about 85% found just once. The chain recombines TRBV29-1 with TRBJ2-7; 8 positions agree with TRBD1. This TCR was sampled from a man between 18 and 29 years old in good health and CMV-seropositive. The material sequenced was PBMCs. The CDR3 coding sequence is TGCAGCGTCGTCGGACAGGGCGACTACGAGCAGTACTTC. Translated: CSVVGQGDYEQYF.